The clone carrying this T cell receptor beta chain was recorded a few times. Its antigen is currently unknown. This sample was included in a study of shared clonotypes between healthy human individuals. Overall study findings and caveats: Researchers sampled blood only, noting tissue repertoires likely differ. Rarefaction showed sorted-subset sequencing was incomplete despite large depth. Clonotype sharing across a handful of donors was observed for 4% to 5.5% of naive CD4 clonotypes.

The CDR3 spans 13 residues. V trimming: 5 bases; J trimming: 7 bases; junction bases outside the gene matches: 8. The germline CDR1 and CDR2 sequences are GTSNPN and SVGIG (reference sequence). In the original processing: ImmunoSEQ gave junction-only sequences without quality scores, so filtering differed. Produced via immunoSEQ multiplex PCR; TCRdb's table is partial and in-frame only. The V and J calls and clone size come from that table; D and trimming were worked out from the DNA. Among 2,100,000 or so clones, under 97% were seen once, and the ten largest hold over 0.1%. Sequenced sample: naive CD4+ T cells sorted from blood. Subset: CD45RA+ positively selected. This clonotype originated in a man aged 18 to 29 in good health. The V and J genes are TRBV30 and TRBJ1-5, with TRBD1 matching over 7 bases. The CDR3 protein is CAWGDSQGQPQHF. In DNA form, the CDR3 reads TGTGCCTGGGGGGACAGCCAGGGGCAGCCCCAGCATTTT.